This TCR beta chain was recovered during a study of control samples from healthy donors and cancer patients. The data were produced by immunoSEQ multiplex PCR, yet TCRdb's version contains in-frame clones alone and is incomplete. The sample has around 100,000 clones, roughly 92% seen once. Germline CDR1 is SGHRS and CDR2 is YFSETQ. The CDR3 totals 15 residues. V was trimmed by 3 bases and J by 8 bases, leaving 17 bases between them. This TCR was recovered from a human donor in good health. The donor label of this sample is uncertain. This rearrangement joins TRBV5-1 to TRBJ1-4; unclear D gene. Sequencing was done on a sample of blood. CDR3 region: CASSSLGDLREKLFF. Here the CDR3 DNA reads TGCGCCAGCAGCTCACTCGGAGATTTGAGGGAAAAACTGTTTTTT.